The clone carrying this TCR beta chain appeared many times. Antigen unknown. The library was built for alpha chains, so this beta chain is an off-target read and its size means little. The ends were cut back, 5 bases at V and 3 bases at J, with 16 bases in the middle. Germline-derived CDR1 and CDR2 are SGHTA and FQGNSA. CDR3 length: 16 residues. The data stem from a study of spatial heterogeneity in lung cancer. General study results and limits: For expanded intratumoral alpha and beta TCRs, counts tracked tumor mutation counts.

Time point specified: sample taken at primary tumor resection. Unsorted samples of tumor, nontumor lung or frozen PBMC had their whole RNA sequenced. MiXCR, run by TCRdb on the 5' RACE reads, gives a single entry per CDR3 protein. Among 15,000 to 20,000 distinct CDR3 sequences listed, more than 5.5% were seen once. This chain connects TRBV7-2 to TRBJ1-4; the D is unclear. This clonotype originated in a male donor with early-stage non-small cell lung cancer. The input for sequencing was lung tumor tissue, taken at surgery. This CDR3 reads CASSQRLGSSNEKLFF. CDR3 nucleotides: TGTGCCAGCAGCCAACGCCTCGGGTCGTCTAATGAAAAACTGTTTTTT. The complete variable domain, with remaining parts taken from reference TRBV7-2 and TRBJ1-4, reads GAGVSQSPSNKVTEKGKDVELRCDPISGHTALYWYRQSLGQGLEFLIYFQGNSAPDKSGLPSDRFSAERTGGSVSTLTIQRTQQEDSAVYLCASSQRLGSSNEKLFFGSGTQLSVL.